One sample yielded the 18 T cell receptor beta chains listed below, sequenced in a study of T cell repertoires in cytomegalovirus infection. TCRdb re-called the reads through MiXCR, storing one row per CDR3 protein. The repertoire includes 650,000 to 900,000 distinct CDR3 sequences, about 30% of them detected once, and around an eighth sits in the top ten. Their cognate antigens are unknown. The specimen comprised cultured CD8+ T cells from PBMCs, sampled from culture after CMV antigen stimulation. Receptors were obtained from a human donor in good health (CMV status not recorded). Some clones in this sample may be carry-over from other donors' samples.

This chain connects TRBV4-3 to TRBJ1-5, with D maybe TRBD1 (6 bases). The CDR3 consists of 15 residues. Germline-derived CDR1 and CDR2 are LGHNA and YSLEER. Trimming pared 0 bases from V and 3 bases from J, leaving 9 bases between. The CDR3 spells CASSQEDSSNQPQHF. The CDR3 bases are TGCGCCAGCAGCCAAGAGGACAGCTCCAATCAGCCCCAGCATTTT.

Ten or more counts support this clonotype. This chain joins TRBV12-3 or TRBV12-4 and TRBJ1-4; D is undetermined. Trimming shortened V by 3 bases and J by 4 bases, and 9 bases separated the two germline ends. This CDR3 comprises 14 residues. The CDR3 nucleotides read TGTGCCAGCAGTTTGGCAGGCCTTAATGAAAAACTGTTTTTT. Amino acid sequence: CASSLAGLNEKLFF.

The rearrangement joins TRBV6-6 to TRBJ2-3; TRBD2 agrees at 9 bases. Germline loops: CDR1 MNHNY, CDR2 SVGAGI (reference sequence). Trimming at V came to 0 bases and at J to 3 bases, leaving 4 bases not matched to a gene. The CDR3 runs to 16 residues. DNA of the CDR3: TGTGCCAGCAGTTACTCGGCGGGGGGGCCGACAGATACGCAGTATTTT. Translation: CASSYSAGGPTDTQYF.

This clonotype was counted only a few times. The V gene is TRBV27, the J gene TRBJ1-5; tentative D call: TRBD1 (5 bases). Per germline, CDR1 MNHEY and CDR2 SMNVEV (reference sequence). The CDR3 consists of 14 residues. V was pared by 4 bases and J by 9 bases, with 16 bases between. CDR3 bases: TGTGCCAGCAGTTCTCTAGGGTTGGGGCGGCCCCAGCATTTT. Encoded protein: CASSSLGLGRPQHF.

Only a few counts were recorded for this clonotype. The rearrangement joins TRBV10-2 to TRBJ2-2; D may be TRBD1 (5 bases). Trimming took 7 bases from V and 5 from J, leaving 23 bases between them. The CDR3 covers 17 residues. The germline CDR1 and CDR2 sequences are WSHSY and SAAADI. The CDR3 spells CASTLDQGPGETGELFF. For the CDR3, the DNA is TGCGCCAGCACCCTGGACCAGGGCCCGGGTGAGACCGGGGAGCTGTTTTTT.

The rearrangement joins TRBV9 to TRBJ2-2; D unclear. This CDR3 region has 13 residues. V dropped 8 bases and J dropped 0 bases, with 8 bases sitting between them. The germline V gene encodes CDR1 SGDLS and CDR2 YYNGEE. Here the CDR3 reads CASDLANTGELFF. CDR3 nucleotides: TGTGCCAGTGATTTGGCGAACACCGGGGAGCTGTTTTTT.

The gene calls are TRBV6-1 and TRBJ1-2, with D uncertain. The CDR3 runs 16 residues. The ends were cut back, 0 bases at V and 2 bases at J, with 13 bases in the middle. Germline V gives CDR1 MNHNS, CDR2 SASEGT. CDR3 sequence (DNA): TGTGCCAGCAGTGAAGCAGGGTTCAAACCAAACTATGGCTACACCTTC. This sequence encodes CASSEAGFKPNYGYTF.

The chain has TRBV27 and TRBJ1-1; no definite D call. Per germline, CDR1 MNHEY and CDR2 SMNVEV (reference sequence). V lost 0 bases and J 0 bases, leaving 8 bases between the germline ends. There are 15 residues in the CDR3. CDR3 residues: CASSLSNTMNTEAFF. CDR3 DNA: TGTGCCAGCAGTTTATCGAACACTATGAACACTGAAGCTTTCTTT.

The V and J genes are TRBV4-2 and TRBJ2-3, with 10 nucleotides matching TRBD2. The CDR3 has 16 amino acids. The trim removed 0 bases at V and 5 bases at J, leaving 5 bases unmatched. Germline V gene sequence: CDR1 LGHNA, CDR2 YNFKEQ. DNA of the CDR3: TGTGCCAGCAGCCAAGAGAGCGGGGGGGCGAAAGATACGCAGTATTTT. This codes for CASSQESGGAKDTQYF.

The chain has TRBV6-5 and TRBJ2-3; D is unresolved. The CDR3 is 15 amino acids. The germline gives CDR1 MNHEY, CDR2 SVGAGI. V was pared by 3 bases and J by 6 bases, with 16 bases between. CDR3 sequence (DNA): TGTGCCAGCAGTTATGTCCAGGTCGCACCGGATACGCAGTATTTT. As protein: CASSYVQVAPDTQYF.

The chain joins TRBV28 to TRBJ1-1; D unclear. V was trimmed by 2 bases and J by 0 bases, leaving 13 bases between them. CDR1 is MDHEN and CDR2 is SYDVKM in the germline V gene. The CDR3 extends over 16 amino acids. The CDR3 nucleotides read TGTGCCAGCAGTTTACCAGGAGCTCTTATGAACACTGAAGCTTTCTTT. Translating it yields CASSLPGALMNTEAFF.

The rearrangement joins TRBV7-9 to TRBJ2-1; the match to TRBD2 covers 8 bases. Germline V gene lookup returns CDR1 SEHNR and CDR2 FQNEAQ (reference sequence). The length of the CDR3 is 14 residues. Unmatched junction bases numbered 7, after V lost 4 bases and J lost 8 bases. The CDR3, as DNA: TGTGCCAGCAGCTGGGGACTAGTTACCGATGAGCAGTTCTTC. It encodes CASSWGLVTDEQFF.

This clonotype was counted at least ten times. The chain joins TRBV19 to TRBJ1-2; possible D gene TRBD1, 5 bases. V was cut by 8 bases and J by 7 bases, with 14 bases left in between. Germline lookup yields CDR1 LNHDA and CDR2 SQIVND (reference sequence). The CDR3 extends over 12 amino acids. The CDR3 sequence is CASGASQPGYTF. DNA for the CDR3: TGTGCCAGTGGGGCCTCCCAGCCTGGCTACACCTTC.

A few counts support this clonotype. The V and J genes are TRBV5-6 and TRBJ1-5; 10 bases are shared with TRBD1. Germline V gives CDR1 SGHDT, CDR2 YYEEEE. The trim removed 4 bases at V and 0 bases at J, leaving 10 bases unmatched. CDR3 length: 18 amino acids. CDR3 sequence: CASSEAWTGGYSNQPQHF. As DNA, the CDR3 is TGTGCCAGCAGCGAGGCCTGGACAGGGGGTTATAGCAATCAGCCCCAGCATTTT.

This sequence joins TRBV6-5 and TRBJ1-1, with 8 bases matching TRBD1. V lost 3 bases, J lost 3 bases, and 12 bases stayed unmatched. The CDR3 is 17 amino acids. Per the germline V gene, CDR1 is MNHEY and CDR2 is SVGAGI. In DNA, the CDR3 is TGTGCCAGCAGTTATTCGAAATCGACAGGGGCGTACACTGAAGCTTTCTTT. It codes for CASSYSKSTGAYTEAFF.

This clonotype was seen a few times. V gene TRBV9 combines with J gene TRBJ1-2; 7 bases match TRBD1. This CDR3 is built from 15 residues. Germline CDR1 SGDLS, CDR2 YYNGEE. V lost 3 bases, J lost 4 bases, and 9 bases stayed unmatched. The CDR3 DNA is TGTGCCAGCAGCGGTTTTTCCGGGACAGCCTATGGCTACACCTTC. Translation: CASSGFSGTAYGYTF. The full variable domain, its missing parts supplied by reference TRBV9 and TRBJ1-2, is DSGVTQTPKHLITATGQRVTLRCSPRSGDLSVYWYQQSLDQGLQFLIQYYNGEERAKGNILERFSAQQFPDLHSELNLSSLELGDSALYFCASSGFSGTAYGYTFGSGTRLTVV.

For this clonotype: Since a much larger clone is just one base distant, this may be a read error. This rearrangement joins TRBV7-6 to TRBJ2-1; 10 bases align to TRBD1. From germline, CDR1 is SGHVS and CDR2 FNYEAQ. The CDR3 spans 15 residues. DNA of the CDR3: TGTGTCAGCAGCTTTGTCGGACAGGGGGACAATGAGCAGTTCTTC. Translated, it gives CVSSFVGQGDNEQFF.

This clonotype was observed a single time. A much larger clone lies a single base off, so this may be a read error. J is TRBJ2-2 and V is TRBV7-6; TRBD2 is a possible D gene (5 bases). The V gene's germline CDR1 is SGHVS and CDR2 FNYEAQ. The length of the CDR3 is 14 residues. The CDR3 loop reads CASSPGITTGEPFF. In DNA, the CDR3 is TGTGCCAGCAGCCCGGGGATTACCACCGGGGAGCCGTTTTTT.